Here is one TCR beta chain with its context. The data stem from a study of PD-L1 blockade in urothelial cancer. Using immunoSEQ multiplex PCR, the repertoire was profiled, and TCRdb retains in-frame clones only, with some absent. In the table there are 100,000 or so clones, about nine tenths of which are singletons. The CDR3 runs to 16 residues. Trimming took off 0 bases at V and 3 bases at J, with 14 bases between the two ends. CDR1 is SGHRS and CDR2 is YFSETQ in the germline V gene. The chain carries TRBV5-1 and TRBJ2-3; tentative D call: TRBD1 (7 bases). The source was PBMCs, collected around atezolizumab (anti-PD-L1) treatment. The TCR comes from a woman older than 75 with urothelial cancer. This chain's CDR3 is CASSLATGRLTDTQYF. DNA of the CDR3: TGCGCCAGCAGCTTGGCGACAGGGAGGCTTACAGATACGCAGTATTTT.